This T cell receptor beta chain was captured by sequencing in a study of beta chain features in type 1 diabetes (dated by TCRdb to 2016 to 2019). Context from the whole study: Mean age, gender distribution, total cell number and subset yield were not different between patients and healthy donors. Whereas all 30 or so donors provided naive and central memory subsets, regulatory and stem cell-like memory subsets were isolated from just 8 patients and roughly 8 healthy donors. Across all samples, 107,917,701 sorted cells were examined, and cell number per subset correlated strongly with RNA yield. In the study, TCRB repertoires of sorted circulating CD4+ T cell subsets from recently diagnosed type 1 diabetes patients were compared with those of matched healthy donors. Study-wide findings and limitations: In all four CD4+ subsets, TCRB CDR3 length was moderately but significantly shorter in type 1 diabetes patients. Patients with type 1 diabetes made fewer insertions and deleted more nucleotides at VDJ recombination sites, implying thymic rearrangement abnormalities. Naive, central memory and regulatory TCRB repertoires appeared more similar among patients than among healthy donors. Only small numbers of individuals were included in the HLA sub-analyses, which left unresolved whether HLA type had any influence on TCRB rearrangement. PCR may preferentially amplify shorter templates, but because patient and control samples were amplified and corrected together, any resulting skew would affect both groups equally. Sequencing cDNA rather than genomic DNA could over-represent highly expressing activated cells, although activation and CD3 levels did not differ between groups.

About this clone itself: The antigen it binds to is not known. No base quality information exists; no much larger clone differs at one position.

The junction shows trimming of 4 bases on V and 2 bases on J, and the gene matches do not reach 5 bases of it. The CDR3 has 14 amino acids, counting the end cysteine and phenylalanine. CDR3 DNA only is kept here, 42 bases in frame from base 1. Taken from the germline V gene, the CDR1 and CDR2 loops are SGDLS and YYNGEE. Each donor gave one peripheral blood draw, roughly 110 mL on average, collected into heparinised tubes. Naive, central memory, regulatory and stem cell-like memory CD4+ T cells were sorted on a BD FACSAria II using a panel including CD45RO, CCR7, CD25, CD127, CD95 and CD27. Purity was above 95% for every sorted population. Right away, PBMCs were isolated by Lymphoprep density gradient centrifugation and were stained directly, with no culture step. So that batch effects would be minimized, each experiment stained and sorted samples in pairs, pairing one healthy donor with one patient.

The entire isolated RNA was reverse transcribed using the High Capacity cDNA Reverse Transcription Kit, and thus expressed TCRB transcripts were sequenced. Naive, central memory and regulatory T cell samples underwent deep immunoSEQ sequencing, averaging around 3.9 million total reads per sample. After sorted cells were lysed in RLT buffer, RNA was extracted with DNase-treated RNeasy Micro or Mini kits, with the choice depending on cell number. Each cell subset was processed on its own to prevent cross-contamination, while patient and healthy donor samples were processed together. Using the immunoSEQ multiplex PCR, TCRB sequences were amplified from cDNA into 87-bp fragments spanning the CDR3 region. Sequencing of the amplicons was performed on the Illumina HiSeq platform. The authors processed their data as follows. PCR bias was computationally corrected using synthetic template baselines, reads within Hamming distance 2 were collapsed, and singletons that could not be merged were discarded. Reads were aligned against IMGT so that V, D and J genes, CDR3 length and insertions or deletions at six rearrangement sites could be assigned. Within each subset, clonotype counts were normalized to the number of sorted cells before true diversity and Gini coefficients were calculated with the tcR R package. Repertoire sharing was quantified using the overlap coefficient calculated on TCRB nucleotide sequences. Out-of-frame TCRB sequences from naive cells were analyzed as a proxy for the pre-selection repertoire. TCRdb's version of the immuneACCESS table is confined to in-frame rearrangements and falls short of the full clone set. An unresolved V gene accounts for under half of the shortfall where checked; the remainder is of unknown origin. D and trimming were read from the DNA, whereas the V and J calls and clone size are those reported in that table. The sample has about 700,000 clones on record, roughly 13% of them singletons. Of the sample, approximately 0.022% is held by the ten largest clones.

The clonotype was recovered from a young man with type 1 diabetes. The sequenced sample consisted of naive CD4+ T cells from blood. The cell subset or site label, read with the paper, signifies: true naive CD4+ T cells. The chain employs TRBV9 and TRBJ2-7, with TRBD1 identical over 8 junction bases. CDR3 protein: CASSTQQGAYEQYF. The DNA reads TGTGCCAGCAGCACACAACAGGGGGCCTACGAGCAGTACTTC.